The clone carrying this T cell receptor (beta chain) appeared a few times. No antigen is known for it. Treatment given: approximately nine-day PBMC culture with coronavirus spike peptide pools or control peptides (ViraFEST assay). Cultured CD4+ T cells had their DNA profiled by the Oncomine TCR Beta short-read assay. TCRdb redid the calling of the PCR reads with MiXCR, one entry per CDR3 protein. The data hold about 18,000 distinct CDR3 sequences, with roughly 55% observed a single time. The sample originates from a study of vaccination and CD4 T cells after COVID-19. For the study at large: Following dose two, a median approximately 74 days (range 14 to 241) passed before post-vaccine samples were taken. The study, taken as a whole, reports: The rise in median SARS-CoV-2-reactive clonotypes, from around 20 to 38, was not significant. A relatively small number of convalescent patients were studied, and no early post-infection timepoints were included.

Germline V gives CDR1 DFQATT, CDR2 SNEGSKA (reference sequence). Between the trimmed V and J ends, which lost 2 bases and 0 bases, there was a span of 15 bases. This CDR3 is 16 amino acids long. The receptor was isolated from a human donor who had recovered from COVID-19. The chain employs TRBV20-1 and TRBJ2-3; D possibly corresponds to TRBD2 (5 bases). The sample in question was CD4+ T cells from blood, cultured in vitro, obtained before SARS-CoV-2 vaccination. In nucleotides, the CDR3 is TGCAGTGCTAGAAAATCGGGGATAGTAAGCACAGATACGCAGTATTTT. The encoded protein is CSARKSGIVSTDTQYF.